This T cell receptor (beta chain) comes out of a study of T cells in localized non-small cell lung cancer. Notes on the study in general: Uninvolved adjacent lung, not tumor, had the highest T cell clonality.

The data were produced by immunoSEQ multiplex PCR, yet TCRdb's version contains in-frame clones alone and is incomplete. The sample lists around 3,700 clones; under 25% were seen once. The table lists this clone with a few counts. Its antigen is not identified. CDR1 and CDR2 from the germline V gene are MNHGY and SAAAGT. The CDR3 sequence is 17 residues long. V was cut by 5 bases and J by 0 bases, with 14 bases left in between. The sequencing used lung tumor tissue, collected before any cancer treatment. V gene TRBV6-8 combines with J gene TRBJ2-6, with a weak D call TRBD1 (6 bases). The receptor was derived from a man between 18 and 55 years old with stage II lung adenocarcinoma. CDR3 bases: TGTGCCAGCAGTACACTGGGACAATTCTCTGGGGCCAACGTCCTGACTTTC. It translates to CASSTLGQFSGANVLTF.